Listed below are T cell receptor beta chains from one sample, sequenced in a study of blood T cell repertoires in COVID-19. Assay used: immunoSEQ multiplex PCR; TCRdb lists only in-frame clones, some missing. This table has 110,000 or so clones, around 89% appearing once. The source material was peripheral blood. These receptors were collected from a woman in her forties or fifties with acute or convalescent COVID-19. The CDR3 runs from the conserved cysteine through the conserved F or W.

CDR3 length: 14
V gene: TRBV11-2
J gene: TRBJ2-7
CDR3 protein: CASSFDWYNYEQYF

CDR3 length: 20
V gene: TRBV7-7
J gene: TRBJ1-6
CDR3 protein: CASSLAVGQVGRSYNSPLHF

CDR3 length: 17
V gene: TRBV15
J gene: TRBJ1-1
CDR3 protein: CATSRPRTGEMNTEAFF

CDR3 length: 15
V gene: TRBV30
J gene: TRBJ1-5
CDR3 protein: CAWSHGEASHQPQHF

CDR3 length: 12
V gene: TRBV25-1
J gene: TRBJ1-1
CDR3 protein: CASIQGNTEAFF

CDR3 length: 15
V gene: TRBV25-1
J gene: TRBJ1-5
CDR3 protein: CASRMVRISNQPQHF

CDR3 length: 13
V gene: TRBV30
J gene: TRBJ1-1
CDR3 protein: CAWTDSLNTEAFF

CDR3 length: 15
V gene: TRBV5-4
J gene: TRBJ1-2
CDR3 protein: CASRTWDRARDGYTF

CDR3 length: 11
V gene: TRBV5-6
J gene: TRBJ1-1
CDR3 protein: CASSTVSEAFF

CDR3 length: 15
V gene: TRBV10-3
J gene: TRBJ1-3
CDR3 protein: CAISDYSSSGNTIYF

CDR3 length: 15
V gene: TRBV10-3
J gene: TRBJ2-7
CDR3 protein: CAISVTGTGTDEQYF

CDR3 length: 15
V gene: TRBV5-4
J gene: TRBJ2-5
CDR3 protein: CASSRLGTEQETQYF

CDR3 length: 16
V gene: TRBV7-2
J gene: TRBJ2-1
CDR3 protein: CASSLGREGAYNEQFF

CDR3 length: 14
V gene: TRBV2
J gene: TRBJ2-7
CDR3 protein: CASSIGGYSYEQYF

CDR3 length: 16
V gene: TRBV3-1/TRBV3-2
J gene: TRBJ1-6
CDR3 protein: CASSQNPTGGGSPLHF

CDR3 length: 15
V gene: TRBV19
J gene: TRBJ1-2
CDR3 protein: CASSIDVGTGVGYTF

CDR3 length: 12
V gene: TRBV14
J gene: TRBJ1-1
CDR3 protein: CASSQGGTEAFF

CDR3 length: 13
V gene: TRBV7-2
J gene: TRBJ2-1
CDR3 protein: CASSLELANEQFF

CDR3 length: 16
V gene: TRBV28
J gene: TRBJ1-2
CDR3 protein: CASSPRGRLGLYGYTF

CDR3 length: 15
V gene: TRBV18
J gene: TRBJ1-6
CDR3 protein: CASSPDSQRNSPLHF

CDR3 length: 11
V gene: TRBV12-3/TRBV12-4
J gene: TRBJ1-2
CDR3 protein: CASSLTDGYTF